The 26 T cell receptor beta chains below were found in one sample sequenced in a study of T cells in Graves' hyperthyroidism and ophthalmopathy. Amplified TCR beta CDR3 regions derived from RNA transcripts. A first-round RT-PCR of the TCR CDR3 used the HTBI primer set. TCRdb re-called the multiplex PCR reads through MiXCR, storing one row per CDR3 protein. This sample has hundreds of thousands of distinct CDR3 sequences, with 16% found just once. Specimen: blood. These receptors were collected from a young woman with Graves' ophthalmopathy.

There are a few counts of this clonotype. The rearrangement uses TRBV5-4 and TRBJ2-7; D perhaps matches TRBD1 (7 bases). CDR1 SGHNT and CDR2 YYREEE come from the germline V gene (reference sequence). Trimming took off 6 bases at V and 2 bases at J, with 18 bases between the two ends. This CDR3 comprises 15 residues. The CDR3: CASTQGGGGPYEQYF. In nucleotides, the CDR3 is TGTGCCAGCACCCAAGGAGGAGGGGGCCCCTACGAGCAGTACTTC.

This clonotype was counted ten times or more. The chain joins TRBV7-2 to TRBJ2-1; TRBD2 aligns across 8 bases. Germline V gene sequence: CDR1 SGHTA, CDR2 FQGNSA. This CDR3 region has 18 residues. V dropped 4 bases and J dropped 2; count of bases not matched to a gene: 13. In nucleotides, the CDR3 is TGTGCCAGCAGCTCACCGAGGGGTAGGACTAGCCCCTACAATGAGCAGTTCTTC. Translation gives CASSSPRGRTSPYNEQFF. Complete variable domain (other parts from reference TRBV7-2 and TRBJ2-1): GAGVSQSPSNKVTEKGKDVELRCDPISGHTALYWYRQSLGQGLEFLIYFQGNSAPDKSGLPSDRFSAERTGGSVSTLTIQRTQQEDSAVYLCASSSPRGRTSPYNEQFFGPGTRLTVL.

The table lists this clonotype with many counts. The chain combines TRBV4-2 with TRBJ1-5, with unresolved D. Germline V gives CDR1 LGHNA, CDR2 YNFKEQ. There are 13 residues in the CDR3. V was shortened by 0 bases and J by 7 bases, with 7 bases between the two germline ends. CDR3 DNA: TGTGCCAGCAGCCAAGAAGTGGAACAGCCCCAGCATTTT. Translated, it gives CASSQEVEQPQHF.

This clonotype showed up many times. The genes are TRBV20-1 and TRBJ1-5, with 7 bases that match TRBD1. After removal of 5 bases from V and 7 bases from J, the junction contained 11 bases not matched to a gene. CDR3 length equals 14 residues. Germline V gene sequence: CDR1 DFQATT, CDR2 SNEGSKA (reference sequence). DNA for the CDR3: TGCAGTGCTGCCCTTGGACAGGTCGGACAGCCCCAGCATTTT. This encodes CSAALGQVGQPQHF.

This clonotype was found many times. This chain joins TRBV5-1 and TRBJ2-3, with D perhaps assigned TRBD1 or TRBD2 (5 bases each). The CDR3 runs 15 residues. Between the trimmed V and J ends, which lost 5 bases and 0 bases, there was a span of 13 bases. Germline values: CDR1 SGHRS, CDR2 YFSETQ. CDR3 in amino acids: CASRWDGRSTDTQYF. CDR3 sequence (DNA): TGCGCCAGCAGATGGGACGGAAGAAGCACAGATACGCAGTATTTT.

This clonotype was found many times. The chain is built from TRBV5-1 and TRBJ1-2; D might be TRBD1 (5 bases). Germline CDR1 is SGHRS and CDR2 is YFSETQ. The ends were cut back, 2 bases at V and 7 bases at J, with 18 bases in the middle. This CDR3 spans 15 amino acids. The CDR3 DNA is TGCGCCAGCAGCTTCCTGCCACGGGGCGCATTTGGCTACACCTTC. Translation gives CASSFLPRGAFGYTF.

This chain uses TRBV20-1 with TRBJ2-7, with D tentatively TRBD1 (5 bases). With 3 bases removed from V and 2 bases from J, the gap between germline ends came to 17 bases. CDR3 size: 15 residues. Germline V gene lookup returns CDR1 DFQATT and CDR2 SNEGSKA (reference sequence). Written as DNA, the CDR3 is TGCAGTGCTAGCCTAACCGCCCGGACACCCTACGAGCAGTACTTC. Translation: CSASLTARTPYEQYF.

This clonotype has a single count. The chain carries TRBV12-3 or TRBV12-4 and TRBJ1-2, with 10 bases fitting TRBD1. There are 17 residues in the CDR3. The ends lost 2 bases at V and 2 bases at J; junction bases unmatched: 8. The chain's CDR3 is CASSLRGWGQGNYGYTF. The CDR3 region has the DNA TGTGCCAGCAGTTTAAGGGGGTGGGGACAGGGGAACTATGGCTACACCTTC.

This clonotype was counted ten times or more. This chain uses TRBV7-9 with TRBJ2-5; 14 nucleotides line up with TRBD2. V shed 4 bases and J 3 bases; nucleotides not matched to a gene: 4. The CDR3 runs to 16 residues. Germline CDR1 is SEHNR and CDR2 is FQNEAQ (reference sequence). The CDR3 DNA reads as TGTGCCAGCAGCTCACCGGGACTAGCGGGAGAAGAGACCCAGTACTTC. Translation: CASSSPGLAGEETQYF.

This clonotype was recorded at least ten times. The genes are TRBV30 and TRBJ1-2; D possibly corresponds to TRBD1 (6 bases). The CDR3 spans 13 residues. Deletions cut 4 bases from V and 4 bases from J, with 13 bases between. From germline, CDR1 is GTSNPN and CDR2 SVGIG (reference sequence). The CDR3 DNA follows: TGTGCCTGGATTACAGGGTTGGGCTATGGCTACACCTTC. It specifies CAWITGLGYGYTF.

Ten or more counts support this clonotype. The chain links TRBV18 to TRBJ2-1; tentatively, D is TRBD1 (6 bases). The CDR3 contains 15 residues. V lost 1 base and J lost 3, with 10 bases in between. Germline V gene data show CDR1 as KGHSH and CDR2 as LQKENI. The chain's CDR3 is CASSPRQAGYNEQFF. CDR3 coding DNA: TGTGCCAGCTCACCACGACAGGCTGGCTACAATGAGCAGTTCTTC.

Many counts were recorded for this clonotype. The V call is TRBV12-3 or TRBV12-4, the J call TRBJ2-5; D might be TRBD1 (5 bases). Trimming cost V 3 bases and J 4 bases, with 12 bases left between them. This CDR3 has 14 residues. DNA of the CDR3: TGTGCCAGCAGTTTCAAAAGGGGTCTAGAGACCCAGTACTTC. Amino acids: CASSFKRGLETQYF.

This clonotype was recorded at least ten times. This chain uses TRBV20-1 with TRBJ2-1; TRBD1 matches at 11 bases. This CDR3 comprises 14 residues. Losses at the gene ends were 6 bases for V and 3 bases for J; bases not matched to a gene: 4. Germline V lookup: CDR1 DFQATT, CDR2 SNEGSKA (reference sequence). This chain's CDR3 is CSARGQGVYNEQFF. Written as DNA, the CDR3 is TGCAGTGCCCGGGGACAGGGGGTCTACAATGAGCAGTTCTTC.

The chain employs TRBV14 and TRBJ1-1; tentative D call: TRBD1 (5 bases). The CDR3 has 13 residues. The germline V gene has CDR1 SGHDN and CDR2 FVKESK. The germline V and J ends were trimmed by 1 base and 7 bases, with 10 bases remaining between them. The CDR3 nucleotides are TGTGCCAGCAGCCAAGGGGGCGCTAATGAAGCTTTCTTT. Translation: CASSQGGANEAFF.

This clonotype was observed many times. The chain combines TRBV4-2 with TRBJ2-1; no definite D call. This CDR3 is 17 amino acids long. CDR1 LGHNA and CDR2 YNFKEQ come from the germline V gene. With 0 bases removed from V and 0 bases from J, the gap between germline ends came to 12 bases. The CDR3 protein is CASSQDAGLSSYNEQFF. As DNA, the CDR3 is TGTGCCAGCAGCCAAGATGCCGGGCTCAGCTCCTACAATGAGCAGTTCTTC.

This clonotype was observed at least ten times. The genes are TRBV12-3 or TRBV12-4 and TRBJ2-7; 10 nucleotides align to TRBD1. The CDR3 is 17 residues long. The trim removed 5 bases at V and 5 bases at J, leaving 15 bases unmatched. The CDR3 DNA reads TGTGCCAGCAGTCCCTCAGGTCTCGGGGACAGGGGTCACGAGCAGTACTTC. This gives the protein CASSPSGLGDRGHEQYF.

A note on this clonotype: This may arise from a read error, as a much more abundant clone is one base away. CDR3 in DNA: TGTGCCACCAGCATTTACCGGGATTCCTACAATGGGCAGTTCTTC. Amino acids: CATSIYRDSYNGQFF. V is TRBV15 and J is TRBJ2-1; D perhaps matches TRBD2 (5 bases). Germline V gives CDR1 LNHNV, CDR2 YYDKDF (reference sequence). This CDR3 is 15 amino acids long.

This clonotype was detected only a few times. This chain connects TRBV10-1 to TRBJ2-1, with D unresolved. Trimming shortened V by 3 bases and J by 5 bases, and 8 bases separated the two germline ends. This CDR3 has 13 residues. Germline CDR1 is WNHNN and CDR2 is SYGVQD (reference sequence). CDR3 nucleotides: TGCGCCAGCAGTGATGGGTTCCACAATGAGCAGTTCTTC. This gives the protein CASSDGFHNEQFF.

The chain has TRBV28 and TRBJ2-3, with 10 bases matching TRBD2. V shed 2 bases, J shed 5 bases, and the junction held 7 bases outside the gene matches. Germline values: CDR1 MDHEN, CDR2 SYDVKM. The CDR3 contains 16 residues. Here the CDR3 DNA reads TGTGCCAGCAGTTTAAAAGCTAGCGGGAGTGGAGATACGCAGTATTTT. The encoded protein is CASSLKASGSGDTQYF.

The chain uses TRBV25-1 and TRBJ1-1; TRBD1 agrees at 8 bases. After removal of 8 bases from V and 8 bases from J, the junction contained 4 bases not matched to a gene. The CDR3 consists of 11 residues. The germline V gene encodes CDR1 MGHDK and CDR2 SYGVNS. CDR3 sequence (DNA): TGTGCCAGCTCGACAGGGGACGAAGCTTTCTTT. This codes for CASSTGDEAFF.

This clonotype was counted at least ten times. The V gene is TRBV30, the J gene TRBJ1-5, with D possibly matching TRBD1 (6 bases). Germline V CDR1 and CDR2: GTSNPN, SVGIG (reference sequence). This CDR3 is 14 amino acids long. The germline V and J ends were trimmed by 0 bases and 4 bases, with 10 bases remaining between them. In DNA, the CDR3 is TGTGCCTGGAGTGTACAGGGTGGAAATCAGCCCCAGCATTTT. Translating gives CAWSVQGGNQPQHF. Full variable domain (rest looked up from reference TRBV30 and TRBJ1-5): SQTIHQWPATLVQPVGSPLSLECTVEGTSNPNLYWYRQAAGRGLQLLFYSVGIGQISSEVPQNLSASRPQDRQFILSSKKLLLSDSGFYLCAWSVQGGNQPQHFGDGTRLSIL.

This clonotype appeared many times. This chain joins TRBV11-2 and TRBJ1-1, with TRBD1 as a possible D gene (6 bases). From germline, CDR1 is SGHAT and CDR2 FQNNGV. CDR3 length: 14 residues. V was trimmed by 1 base and J by 3 bases, leaving 9 bases between them. In nucleotides, the CDR3 is TGTGCCAGCAGCTTAGTACGGGGGCACACTGAAGCTTTCTTT. This gives the protein CASSLVRGHTEAFF.

In the case of this clonotype: A much larger clonotype is one base distant, so this may be a read error. V and J are TRBV7-9 and TRBJ2-1; D gene unclear. Germline CDR1 reads SEHNR; CDR2 reads FQNEAQ (reference sequence). The CDR3 runs 13 residues. In DNA form, the CDR3 reads TGTGCCAGCAGCCCCCATGCGAACAATGAGCGGTTCTTC. This sequence encodes CASSPHANNERFF.

This clonotype was seen more than once but under ten times. The CDR3 nucleotides are TGCGCCAGCGTGCCCCGACAGAGCGTTAACTATGGCTACACCTTC. It encodes CASVPRQSVNYGYTF. V is TRBV10-2 and J is TRBJ1-2; weak D call: TRBD1 (5 bases). The CDR3 sequence is 15 residues long. Per the germline V gene, CDR1 is WSHSY and CDR2 is SAAADI. V shed 8 bases and J shed 1 base, with 17 bases lying between them.

At least ten counts were recorded for this clonotype. The chain employs TRBV11-2 and TRBJ2-2; D is unresolved. The ends were cut back, 5 bases at V and 1 base at J, with 11 bases in the middle. Per germline, CDR1 SGHAT and CDR2 FQNNGV. The CDR3 consists of 15 residues. The CDR3 protein is CASSPPGLNTGELFF. CDR3 sequence (DNA): TGTGCCAGCAGCCCCCCGGGCCTGAACACCGGGGAGCTGTTTTTT.

The rearrangement links TRBV5-1 to TRBJ2-7, with 11 bases matching TRBD2. The CDR3 is 15 residues long. V shed 4 bases and J 2 bases; nucleotides not matched to a gene: 5. Germline CDR1 and CDR2: SGHRS and YFSETQ. CDR3 loop: CASSPGTSGPYEQYF. Here the CDR3 DNA reads TGCGCCAGCAGCCCTGGGACTAGCGGACCCTACGAGCAGTACTTC.